Listed below are T cell receptor beta chains from one sample, sequenced in a study of shared clonotypes between healthy human individuals. The method was immunoSEQ multiplex PCR; TCRdb's version includes in-frame clones alone and lacks a portion of them. The data show over 1.5 million clones, with approximately 98% seen just once and less than 0.55% held by the top ten. Sequencing input: naive CD4+ T cells sorted from blood. Source of these receptors: a man between 25 and 39 years old in good health. Both conserved end residues are part of each CDR3. D genes are given only for firm matches. A row's size may be missing; if present it is once, few, many or a size class.

>TRBJ2-7|TRBV4-1|TRBD2|-
TGCGCCAGCAGCCAAGTCTTAAGTTTGGGACTAGCGGACTACGAGCAGTACTTC
CASSQVLSLGLADYEQYF
>TRBJ1-2|TRBV21-1|-|-
TGTGCCAGCAGCAAAGAGTTGGGAGGGACTAGGGGCTACACCTTC
CASSKELGGTRGYTF
>TRBJ2-3|TRBV5-1|-|-
TGCGCCAGCAGCTCAACTAGCACAGATACGCAGTATTTT
CASSSTSTDTQYF
>TRBJ2-3|TRBV19|-|-
TGTGCCAGTAGTATTCAGGTTAGAGATACGCAGTATTTT
CASSIQVRDTQYF
>TRBJ2-3|TRBV14|-|-
TGTGCCAGCAGCCATAACGTCCGCGCAGATACGCAGTATTTT
CASSHNVRADTQYF
>TRBJ1-5|TRBV27|-|once
TGTGCCAGCAGTCGCAGGTTACAAGGCCAGCCCCAGCATTTT
CASSRRLQGQPQHF
>TRBJ2-7|TRBV18|-|-
TGTGCCAGCTCACCACTGGGCCAGGGCGAGCAGTACTTC
CASSPLGQGEQYF
>TRBJ1-2|TRBV6-5|TRBD1|-
TGTGCCAGCAGTTTTGCCACAGGGGGGGACTATGGCTACACCTTC
CASSFATGGDYGYTF
>TRBJ1-4|TRBV5-6|TRBD1|-
TGTGCCAGCAGCTTGAGGGCCACAGGGGGCAATGAAAAACTGTTTTTT
CASSLRATGGNEKLFF
>TRBJ2-7|TRBV28|TRBD2|-
TGTGCCAGCAGCCCAGCGGGAGACTACGAGCAGTACTTC
CASSPAGDYEQYF
>TRBJ2-2|TRBV5-1|TRBD1|once
TGCGCCAGCAGCGCTGGGACAGTGGACACCGGGGAGCTGTTTTTT
CASSAGTVDTGELFF
>TRBJ1-1|TRBV20-1|-|once
TGCAGTGCGGCAGTGGACACTGAAGCTTTCTTT
CSAAVDTEAFF
>TRBJ2-1|TRBV5-4|TRBD2|-
TGTGCCAGCAGCCACTTCCCCCTAGCGGGGCGATACAATGAGCAGTTCTTC
CASSHFPLAGRYNEQFF
>TRBJ2-2|TRBV18|-|-
TGTGCCAGCTCACCAAACGTTTTCGGACAGCACTTTCCCGGGGAGCTGTTTTTT
CASSPNVFGQHFPGELFF
>TRBJ1-5|TRBV27|-|-
TGTGCCAGCAGTTGGGGGGGTGGGGTCAATCAGCCCCAGCATTTT
CASSWGGGVNQPQHF
>TRBJ1-4|TRBV7-9|TRBD1|once
TGTGCCAGCAGCTACACACCGGGACAGGGGCGCACTAATGAAAAACTGTTTTTT
CASSYTPGQGRTNEKLFF
>TRBJ1-5|TRBV7-2|-|few
TGTGCCAGCAGCTTAGTGGGGGATCAGCCCCAGCATTTT
CASSLVGDQPQHF
>TRBJ1-2|TRBV28|-|-
TGTGCCAGCAGTCTGGTCAGCGATGGCTACACCTTC
CASSLVSDGYTF
>TRBJ1-3|TRBV7-6|-|-
TGTGCCAGCAGCTTAGCTGTATCGGCGGCAGGGGCGTATTTTGCGAACACCATATATTTT
CASSLAVSAAGAYFANTIYF
>TRBJ2-7|TRBV5-1|TRBD2|-
TGCGCCAGCAGCTTGATTTCTAGCGGCACCTACGAGCAGTACTTC
CASSLISSGTYEQYF
>TRBJ1-1|TRBV7-9|-|-
TGTGCCAGCAGCCCGAGGACGGCGAACACTGAAGCTTTCTTT
CASSPRTANTEAFF
>TRBJ1-1|TRBV19|-|-
TGTGCCAGTACGGTAGCAGGGGTGAACACTGAAGCTTTCTTT
CASTVAGVNTEAFF
>TRBJ2-7|TRBV27|TRBD2|-
TGTGCCAGCAGTTTCGGGACTACCAGCCGAGAGCAGTACTTC
CASSFGTTSREQYF
>TRBJ2-5|TRBV7-9|-|-
TGTGCCAGCAGCGACAGGGAGACCCAGTACTTC
CASSDRETQYF
>TRBJ1-1|TRBV11-2|-|-
TGTGCCAGCAGCTTTGACAGAATTAAAGCTTTCTTT
CASSFDRIKAFF
>TRBJ2-1|TRBV6-1|TRBD2|-
TGTGCCAGCAGTGAAGGGCTAGCGGGAGGGCCTAAGGATGAGCAGTTCTTC
CASSEGLAGGPKDEQFF
>TRBJ1-2|TRBV5-8|-|-
TGTGCCAGCAGCTTGGTAGGGGTCTATGGCTACACCTTC
CASSLVGVYGYTF
>TRBJ1-4|TRBV28|-|-
TGTGCCAGCCGAGTACATGGTAATGAAAAACTGTTTTTT
CASRVHGNEKLFF
>TRBJ2-7|TRBV15|-|-
TGTGCCACCAAGGCCCGGGACGGCATCTACGAGCAGTACTTC
CATKARDGIYEQYF
>TRBJ2-1|TRBV13|-|-
TGTGCCAGCAGCTTCGGGCAGAGCTCCTACAATGAGCAGTTCTTC
CASSFGQSSYNEQFF
>TRBJ1-2|TRBV28|TRBD1|-
TGTGCCAGCAGTTTATGGGGCGGGACAGGGAAACAGACTAACTATGGCTACACCTTC
CASSLWGGTGKQTNYGYTF
>TRBJ1-4|TRBV7-9|-|-
TGTGCCAGCACTCCCCCTTCTACAACTAATGAAAAACTGTTTTTT
CASTPPSTTNEKLFF
>TRBJ1-4|TRBV9|-|once
TGTGCCAGCAGCGTAAACACGCAGTGGTTTAGAGGCGTCAATGAAAAACTGTTTTTT
CASSVNTQWFRGVNEKLFF
>TRBJ2-7|TRBV18|TRBD1|once
TGTGCCAGCTCCCTAGACACAGGGGCCAGAGGGGAGCAGTACTTC
CASSLDTGARGEQYF
>TRBJ2-1|TRBV18|TRBD1|-
TGTGCCAGCTCACCACGTCGAACCGCCGATGGGGACAGGGTGTACAATGAGCAGTTCTTC
CASSPRRTADGDRVYNEQFF
>TRBJ2-3|TRBV2|TRBD2|-
TGTGCCAGCATAGCGGGAGGGAACGCAGATACGCAGTATTTT
CASIAGGNADTQYF
>TRBJ2-2|TRBV5-1|-|-
TGCGCCAGCAGCTTGATGTTCGGGTACACCGGGGAGCTGTTTTTT
CASSLMFGYTGELFF
>TRBJ2-5|TRBV27|-|-
TGTGCCAGCAGCCACGGAGGGACCCAGTACTTC
CASSHGGTQYF
>TRBJ1-1|TRBV6-5|-|-
TGTGCCAGCAGTTACCGACACCCCAGCAAAGGTGCTGAAGCTTTCTTT
CASSYRHPSKGAEAFF
>TRBJ2-2|TRBV11-3|TRBD1|-
TGTGCCAGCAGCGGACAGGGTAGGACCGGGGAGCTGTTTTTT
CASSGQGRTGELFF
>TRBJ2-5|TRBV18|-|-
TGTGCCAGCTCACCAGGACTCCAAGAGACCCAGTACTTC
CASSPGLQETQYF
>TRBJ2-2|TRBV27|-|-
TGTGCCAGCAGTTTAGAGGGGTTGAGGTTTGGCGGGGAGCTGTTTTTT
CASSLEGLRFGGELFF
>TRBJ2-7|TRBV29-1|TRBD2|-
TGCAGCGTTCGGGGGAGGGTTTCCTACGAGCAGTACTTC
CSVRGRVSYEQYF
>TRBJ2-3|TRBV6-1|-|-
TGTGCCAGCAGTGAAGCTCCGCTAGCGTCTAGCACAGATACGCAGTATTTT
CASSEAPLASSTDTQYF
>TRBJ1-4|TRBV4-1|-|-
TGCGCCAGCAGCCGACCGGATTCAACTAATGAAAAACTGTTTTTT
CASSRPDSTNEKLFF
>TRBJ1-2|TRBV10-3|-|once
TGTGCCATCAGTGAGTACCGGACAGATAACTATGGCTACACCTTC
CAISEYRTDNYGYTF
>TRBJ1-4|TRBV28|-|once
TGTGCCAGCAGTTTATCGGGGCAGCTTAATGAAAAACTGTTTTTT
CASSLSGQLNEKLFF
>TRBJ2-7|TRBV7-2|TRBD1|-
TGTGCCAGCAGGAAGACAGGGGGCGGCGAGCAGTACTTC
CASRKTGGGEQYF
>TRBJ2-2|TRBV5-4|-|-
TGTGCCAGCAGCTTTGGCGGTCCGAACACCGGGGAGCTGTTTTTT
CASSFGGPNTGELFF
>TRBJ2-3|TRBV9|TRBD2|-
TGTGCCAGCAGCCCCCGACTAGCGGGAGGTACAGATACGCAGTATTTT
CASSPRLAGGTDTQYF
>TRBJ1-2|TRBV4-3|TRBD1|-
TGCGCCAGCAGCCGGGACAGGGGGGACTATGGCTACACCTTC
CASSRDRGDYGYTF
>TRBJ2-1|TRBV5-6|-|-
TGTGCCAGCAGCTTGCTCAATGAGCAGTTCTTC
CASSLLNEQFF
>TRBJ2-2|TRBV19|-|few
TGTGCCAGTAGTGTGGCTGCAAACACCGGGGAGCTGTTTTTT
CASSVAANTGELFF
>TRBJ2-7|TRBV6-5|-|-
TGTGCCAGCACCCCTAAGGGGATCTCGTACGAGCAGTACTTC
CASTPKGISYEQYF
>TRBJ1-1|TRBV5-1|-|once
TGCGCCAGCAGCCCACAAGGGATGAACACTGAAGCTTTCTTT
CASSPQGMNTEAFF